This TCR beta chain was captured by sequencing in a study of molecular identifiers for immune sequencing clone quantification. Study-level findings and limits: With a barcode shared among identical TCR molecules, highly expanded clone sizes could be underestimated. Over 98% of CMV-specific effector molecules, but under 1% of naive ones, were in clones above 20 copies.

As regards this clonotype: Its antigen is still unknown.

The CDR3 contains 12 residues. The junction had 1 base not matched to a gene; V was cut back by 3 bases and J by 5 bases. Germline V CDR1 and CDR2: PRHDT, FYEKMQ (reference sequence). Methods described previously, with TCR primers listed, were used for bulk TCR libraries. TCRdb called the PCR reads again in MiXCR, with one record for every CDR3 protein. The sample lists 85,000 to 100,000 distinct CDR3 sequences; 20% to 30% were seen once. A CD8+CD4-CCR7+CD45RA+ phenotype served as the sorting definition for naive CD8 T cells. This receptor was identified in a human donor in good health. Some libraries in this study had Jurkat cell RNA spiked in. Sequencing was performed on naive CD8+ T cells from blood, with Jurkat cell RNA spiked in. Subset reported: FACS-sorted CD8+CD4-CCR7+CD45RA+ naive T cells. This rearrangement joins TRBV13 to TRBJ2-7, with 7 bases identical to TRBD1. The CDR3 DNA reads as TGTGCCAGCAGCTTCAGGGGGAACGAGCAGTACTTC. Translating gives CASSFRGNEQYF.